This TCR beta chain was sequenced in a study of blood T cell repertoires in COVID-19. Study-level background: The analysed material was cDNA or gDNA that came from T cells, B-cell-depleted T cells, or PBMCs.

Categorization into cohorts depended on clinical history that participants reported. The V and J ends lost 3 bases and 0 bases, in that order; junction bases with no gene match: 7. CDR3 length: 17 residues. Germline V gene data show CDR1 as MDHEN and CDR2 as SYDVKM. The protocol was immunoSEQ multiplex PCR, while the TCRdb copy is restricted to in-frame clones and leaves out a portion. The sample records about 270,000 clones, over 80% being singletons. This clone was seen only a few times. The chain has TRBV28 and TRBJ1-1, with TRBD1 matching 10 bases. This clonotype was sampled from a woman in her thirties with acute COVID-19. Sequenced material: PBMCs or T cells enriched from blood (not recorded which). CDR3 residues: CASSLTGGLVMNTEAFF. The CDR3 nucleotides read TGTGCCAGCAGTTTGACAGGGGGCTTGGTGATGAACACTGAAGCTTTCTTT.